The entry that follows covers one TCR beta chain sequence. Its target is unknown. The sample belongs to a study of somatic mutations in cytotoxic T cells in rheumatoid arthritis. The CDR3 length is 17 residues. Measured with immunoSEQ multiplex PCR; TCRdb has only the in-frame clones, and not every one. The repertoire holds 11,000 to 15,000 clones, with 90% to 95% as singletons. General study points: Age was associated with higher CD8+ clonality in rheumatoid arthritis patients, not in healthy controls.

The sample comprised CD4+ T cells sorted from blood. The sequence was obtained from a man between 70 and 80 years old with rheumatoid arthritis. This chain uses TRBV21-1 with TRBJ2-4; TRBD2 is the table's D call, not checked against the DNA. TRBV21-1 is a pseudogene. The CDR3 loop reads CASSHCLATARKNIQYF. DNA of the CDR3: TGTGCCAGCAGCCACTGCCTAGCTACAGCAAGAAAAAACATTCAGTACTTC.